A selection of T cell receptor beta chains follows, all from one sample in a study of T cell responses to AZD1222 COVID-19 vaccine. Only in-frame clones appear in the TCRdb table, and some are missing; sequencing was by immunoSEQ multiplex PCR. Of some 140,000 clones in the sample, over 85% were seen once. Sequenced here: peripheral blood, sampled on day 0 of AZD1222 vaccination. These receptors were obtained from an adult in good health. Both conserved end residues are part of each CDR3. The order of the fields is CDR3 DNA, CDR3 protein, clone size, J gene, D gene, V gene. D genes are given only for firm matches. Some rows have no size entry. The others give once, few or many, or a class for an expanded clone.

DNA: TGTGCCAGCAGTTCCAGACTAGCGGGAGGTTTTGACGAGCAGTACTTC; CDR3: CASSSRLAGGFDEQYF; size: NA; J: TRBJ2-7; D: TRBD2; V: TRBV28
DNA: TGTGCCAGCAGCTACCGGACAGGGTTCTACGAGCAGTACTTC; CDR3: CASSYRTGFYEQYF; size: NA; J: TRBJ2-7; D: TRBD1; V: TRBV11-2
DNA: TGTGCCAGCAGCTTAACAGGGAGCCCTAATGAAAAACTGTTTTTT; CDR3: CASSLTGSPNEKLFF; size: NA; J: TRBJ1-4; D: NA; V: TRBV7-8
DNA: TGTGCCTGGAGCCGTACAGGGGGGGCCGACGAGCAGTACTTC; CDR3: CAWSRTGGADEQYF; size: NA; J: TRBJ2-7; D: NA; V: TRBV30
DNA: TGTGCCAGCAGCTTTCTAGCAGCAGCCTACGAGCAGTACTTC; CDR3: CASSFLAAAYEQYF; size: NA; J: TRBJ2-7; D: NA; V: TRBV13
DNA: TGTGCCAGCAGCACCCCGGACAGGGAATATGGCTACACCTTC; CDR3: CASSTPDREYGYTF; size: NA; J: TRBJ1-2; D: TRBD1; V: TRBV9
DNA: TGTGCCAGCAGCTTCTCAGCGGGACTTACCGGGGAGCTGTTTTTT; CDR3: CASSFSAGLTGELFF; size: NA; J: TRBJ2-2; D: TRBD2; V: TRBV7-9
DNA: TGTGCCAGCAGCTTAGGCGTCAGCCCACGAGCTTTCTTT; CDR3: CASSLGVSPRAFF; size: NA; J: TRBJ1-1; D: NA; V: TRBV7-2
DNA: TGTGCCTGGAGAAGCGGGGGGCTCTCCTACGAGCAGTACTTC; CDR3: CAWRSGGLSYEQYF; size: NA; J: TRBJ2-7; D: TRBD2; V: TRBV30
DNA: TGTGCCAGCAGTGATCCCGGGGGGATCACAGATACGCAGTATTTT; CDR3: CASSDPGGITDTQYF; size: NA; J: TRBJ2-3; D: TRBD2; V: TRBV25-1
DNA: TGCGCCAGCAGCTTGTATACGGGGGCGCCGGGGGGCTACACCTTC; CDR3: CASSLYTGAPGGYTF; size: NA; J: TRBJ1-2; D: NA; V: TRBV5-1
DNA: TGTGCCAGCAGTGCTAGACGAACAGGGTTTACTGGAAACACCATATATTTT; CDR3: CASSARRTGFTGNTIYF; size: NA; J: TRBJ1-3; D: NA; V: TRBV2
DNA: TGTGCCAGCAGTTTAACGGGACAGGTCAATCAGCCCCAGCATTTT; CDR3: CASSLTGQVNQPQHF; size: NA; J: TRBJ1-5; D: TRBD1; V: TRBV28
DNA: TGTGCCAGCAGCTGGTCTAGCGGGGCGCGCAATGAGCAGTTCTTC; CDR3: CASSWSSGARNEQFF; size: NA; J: TRBJ2-1; D: TRBD2; V: TRBV7-2
DNA: TGTGCCAGCAGTCGGACAGGGGGCAAGGCGTGGGAAAAACTGTTTTTT; CDR3: CASSRTGGKAWEKLFF; size: NA; J: TRBJ1-4; D: TRBD1; V: TRBV28
DNA: TGTGCCTGGGGCCCAGGGCTTTTAACCTACGAGCAGTACTTC; CDR3: CAWGPGLLTYEQYF; size: NA; J: TRBJ2-7; D: NA; V: TRBV30
DNA: TGTGCCAGCACTACCCATGGAGCTGGGGCCAACGTCCTGACTTTC; CDR3: CASTTHGAGANVLTF; size: NA; J: TRBJ2-6; D: NA; V: TRBV27
DNA: TGCAGTGCTAGAGACCCGCCCGCTATATATTTT; CDR3: CSARDPPAIYF; size: NA; J: TRBJ1-3; D: NA; V: TRBV20-1
DNA: TGTGCCAGCAGTTTGGTCGGCTCCTACGAGCAGTACTTC; CDR3: CASSLVGSYEQYF; size: NA; J: TRBJ2-7; D: NA; V: TRBV28
DNA: TGTGCCAGCGGGAACGGGACATCCTACGAGCAGTACTTC; CDR3: CASGNGTSYEQYF; size: NA; J: TRBJ2-7; D: NA; V: TRBV9
DNA: TGTGCCAGCAGCGTAATGGGAACAGGGAAACATGAGCAGTTCTTC; CDR3: CASSVMGTGKHEQFF; size: NA; J: TRBJ2-1; D: NA; V: TRBV5-4
DNA: TGTGCCAGTAGTATAGGGGCGAGGACAGGGGCTCTCCTCTTTAGAGCTTTCTTT; CDR3: CASSIGARTGALLFRAFF; size: NA; J: TRBJ1-1; D: TRBD1; V: TRBV19
DNA: TGTGCCAGCAGCTTCTTTGGGACTAGCGTGCAGGAGCAGTTCTTC; CDR3: CASSFFGTSVQEQFF; size: NA; J: TRBJ2-1; D: TRBD2; V: TRBV11-2
DNA: TGTGCAAGTCGCCTACCAGGGGCAGGAATGGACGAGCAGTACTTC; CDR3: CASRLPGAGMDEQYF; size: NA; J: TRBJ2-7; D: NA; V: TRBV12-2
DNA: TGTGCCAGTAGTCGCTCGGGCTCTCGCACAGATACGCAGTATTTT; CDR3: CASSRSGSRTDTQYF; size: NA; J: TRBJ2-3; D: NA; V: TRBV19
DNA: TGTGCCAGCAGCTTAGCCCTGAGCCATGAGCAGTTCTTC; CDR3: CASSLALSHEQFF; size: NA; J: TRBJ2-1; D: NA; V: TRBV7-2
DNA: TGTGCCAGCAGCTTGATAGGGGGTACTGAAGCTTTCTTT; CDR3: CASSLIGGTEAFF; size: NA; J: TRBJ1-1; D: NA; V: TRBV7-2
DNA: TGTGCCAGCAGCTTATGGGGTGGACTCTACAATGAGCAGTTCTTC; CDR3: CASSLWGGLYNEQFF; size: NA; J: TRBJ2-1; D: NA; V: TRBV7-8
DNA: TGTGCCAGCAGTTTATCACAGGCTCTCGGCTACACCTTC; CDR3: CASSLSQALGYTF; size: NA; J: TRBJ1-2; D: NA; V: TRBV28
DNA: TGTGCCAGTAGTATGGAAGGGTCATATGCCTATGGCTACACCTTC; CDR3: CASSMEGSYAYGYTF; size: NA; J: TRBJ1-2; D: NA; V: TRBV19
DNA: TGTGCCAGCAGCCAAGAAATTGGACAGGGTGGGTATCAGCCCCAGCATTTT; CDR3: CASSQEIGQGGYQPQHF; size: NA; J: TRBJ1-5; D: TRBD1; V: TRBV4-2
DNA: TGTGCCTTAGCGGGGTCCCTAGCCAAAAACATTCAGTACTTC; CDR3: CALAGSLAKNIQYF; size: NA; J: TRBJ2-4; D: TRBD2; V: TRBV30
DNA: TGCAGTGCTAGTAAGCGGGGGCCCTACAATGAGCAGTTCTTC; CDR3: CSASKRGPYNEQFF; size: NA; J: TRBJ2-1; D: TRBD2; V: TRBV20-1
DNA: TGTGCCAGCAGCCCACAGGGCGGGAACACCGGGGAGCTGTTTTTT; CDR3: CASSPQGGNTGELFF; size: NA; J: TRBJ2-2; D: NA; V: TRBV11-3
DNA: TGTGCCAGCAGTTTAGTGTTGGGGTCGGGGCGGCGGGAAAAACTGTTTTTT; CDR3: CASSLVLGSGRREKLFF; size: NA; J: TRBJ1-4; D: NA; V: TRBV28
DNA: TGTGCCAGCAGCTTAGGGACAGGGGGTAGAAACATTCAGTACTTC; CDR3: CASSLGTGGRNIQYF; size: once; J: TRBJ2-4; D: TRBD1; V: TRBV7-2
DNA: TGTGCCATCAGTGAGTCGATAGGGACAGGAGATGGAAACACCATATATTTT; CDR3: CAISESIGTGDGNTIYF; size: NA; J: TRBJ1-3; D: TRBD1; V: TRBV10-3